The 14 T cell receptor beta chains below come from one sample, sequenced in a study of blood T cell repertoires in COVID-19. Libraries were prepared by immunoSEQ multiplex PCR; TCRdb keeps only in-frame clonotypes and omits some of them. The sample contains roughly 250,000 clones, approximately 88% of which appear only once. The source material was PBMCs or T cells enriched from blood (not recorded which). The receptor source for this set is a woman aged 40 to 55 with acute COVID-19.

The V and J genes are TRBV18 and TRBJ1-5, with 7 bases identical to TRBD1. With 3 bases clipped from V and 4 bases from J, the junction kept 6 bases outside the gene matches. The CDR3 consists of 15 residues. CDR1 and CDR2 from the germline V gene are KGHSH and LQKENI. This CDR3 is CASSPSRDRNQPQHF. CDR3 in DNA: TGTGCCAGCTCACCGAGCCGGGACAGAAATCAGCCCCAGCATTTT.

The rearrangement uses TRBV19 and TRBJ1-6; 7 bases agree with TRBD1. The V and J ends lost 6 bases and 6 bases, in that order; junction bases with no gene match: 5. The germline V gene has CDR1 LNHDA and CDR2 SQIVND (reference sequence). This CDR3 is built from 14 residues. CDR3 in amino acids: CASRTTGSNSPLHF. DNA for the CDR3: TGTGCCAGTAGGACGACAGGGAGTAATTCACCCCTCCACTTT.

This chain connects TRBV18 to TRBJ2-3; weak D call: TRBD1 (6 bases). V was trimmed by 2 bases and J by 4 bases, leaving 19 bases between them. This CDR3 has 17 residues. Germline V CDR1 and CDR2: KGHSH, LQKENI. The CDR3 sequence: CASSPGTPNYQADTQYF. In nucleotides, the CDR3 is TGTGCCAGCTCACCAGGGACACCGAATTACCAGGCAGATACGCAGTATTTT.

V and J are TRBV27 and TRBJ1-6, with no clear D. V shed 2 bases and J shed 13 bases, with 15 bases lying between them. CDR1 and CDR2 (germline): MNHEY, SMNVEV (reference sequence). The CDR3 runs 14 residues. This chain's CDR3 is CASSLGGKEFPLHF. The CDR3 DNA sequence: TGTGCCAGCAGTTTAGGAGGGAAGGAATTCCCCCTCCACTTT.

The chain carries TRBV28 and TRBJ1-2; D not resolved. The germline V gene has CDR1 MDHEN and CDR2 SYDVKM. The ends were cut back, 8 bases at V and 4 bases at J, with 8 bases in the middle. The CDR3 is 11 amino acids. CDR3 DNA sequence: TGTGCCAGCTACAGACCCTATGGCTACACCTTC. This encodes CASYRPYGYTF.

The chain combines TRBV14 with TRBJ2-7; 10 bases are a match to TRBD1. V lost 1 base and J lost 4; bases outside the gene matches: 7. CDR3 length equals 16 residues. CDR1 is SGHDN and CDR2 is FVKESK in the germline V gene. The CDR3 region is CASSQGSGQGSYEQYF. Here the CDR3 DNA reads TGTGCCAGCAGCCAAGGGTCGGGACAGGGGTCTTACGAGCAGTACTTC.

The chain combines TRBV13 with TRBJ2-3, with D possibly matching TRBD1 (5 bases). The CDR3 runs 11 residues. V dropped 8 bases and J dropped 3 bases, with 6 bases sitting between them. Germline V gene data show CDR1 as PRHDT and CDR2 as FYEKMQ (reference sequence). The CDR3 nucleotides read TGTGCCAGCGGACAAACAGATACGCAGTATTTT. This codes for CASGQTDTQYF.

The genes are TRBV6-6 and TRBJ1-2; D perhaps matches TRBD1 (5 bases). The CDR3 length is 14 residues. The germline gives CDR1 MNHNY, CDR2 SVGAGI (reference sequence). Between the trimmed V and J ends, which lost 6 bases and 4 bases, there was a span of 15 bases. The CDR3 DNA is TGTGCCAGCAGGGGGCAGGTCTTATTCTATGGCTACACCTTC. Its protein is CASRGQVLFYGYTF.

The CDR3 DNA reads TGTGCCAGCAGTGGGGCAGGGGGCGAGGGCAATCAGCCCCAGCATTTT. It encodes CASSGAGGEGNQPQHF. The chain couples TRBV6-4 to TRBJ1-5; 8 nucleotides line up with TRBD1. The trim removed 4 bases at V and 2 bases at J, leaving 7 bases unmatched. The germline gives CDR1 MRHNA, CDR2 SNTAGT. This CDR3 has 16 amino acids.

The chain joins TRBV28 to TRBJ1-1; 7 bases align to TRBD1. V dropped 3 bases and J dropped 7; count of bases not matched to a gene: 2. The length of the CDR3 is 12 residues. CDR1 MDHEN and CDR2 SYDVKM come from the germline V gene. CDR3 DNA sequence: TGTGCCAGCAGTTTGGGACAGAATGAAGCTTTCTTT. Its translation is CASSLGQNEAFF.

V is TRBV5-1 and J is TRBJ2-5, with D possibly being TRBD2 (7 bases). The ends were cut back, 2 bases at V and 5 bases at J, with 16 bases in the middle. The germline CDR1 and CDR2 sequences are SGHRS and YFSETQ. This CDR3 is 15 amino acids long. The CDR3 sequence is CASSLGTGGYETQYF. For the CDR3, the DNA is TGCGCCAGCAGCTTAGGGACGGGGGGCTACGAGACCCAGTACTTC.

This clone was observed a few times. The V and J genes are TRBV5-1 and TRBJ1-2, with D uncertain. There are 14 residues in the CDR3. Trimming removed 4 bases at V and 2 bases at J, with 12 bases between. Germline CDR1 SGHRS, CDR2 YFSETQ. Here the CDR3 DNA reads TGCGCCAGCAGCCTTAACGGGGAAAACTATGGCTACACCTTC. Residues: CASSLNGENYGYTF.

The CDR3 loop reads CASSVGSGRAVGRNEQFF. DNA for the CDR3: TGTGCCAGCAGCGTAGGTAGCGGGAGGGCCGTGGGACGGAATGAGCAGTTCTTC. The chain has TRBV9 and TRBJ2-1; 11 nucleotides align to TRBD2. V dropped 0 bases and J dropped 7; count of bases not matched to a gene: 12. CDR1 is SGDLS, CDR2 YYNGEE, per germline. The CDR3 sequence is 18 residues long.

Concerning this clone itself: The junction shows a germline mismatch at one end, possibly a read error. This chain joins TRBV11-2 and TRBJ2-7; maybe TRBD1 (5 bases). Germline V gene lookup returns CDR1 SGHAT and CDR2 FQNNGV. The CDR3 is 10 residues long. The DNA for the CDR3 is TGTGCCAGCAGCTTAGGACAGCAAAGCTTC. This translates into CASSLGQQSF.